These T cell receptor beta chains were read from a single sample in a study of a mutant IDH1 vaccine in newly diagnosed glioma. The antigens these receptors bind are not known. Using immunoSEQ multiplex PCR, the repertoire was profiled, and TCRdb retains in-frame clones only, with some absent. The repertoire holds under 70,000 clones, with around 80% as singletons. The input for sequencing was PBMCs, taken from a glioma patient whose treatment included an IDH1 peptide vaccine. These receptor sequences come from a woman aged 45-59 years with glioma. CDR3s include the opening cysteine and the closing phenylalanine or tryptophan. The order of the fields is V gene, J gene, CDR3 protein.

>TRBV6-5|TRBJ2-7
CASSTRGQEVYEQYF
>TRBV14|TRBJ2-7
CASSQVAGEQYF
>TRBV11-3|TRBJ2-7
CASCRDRGEQYF
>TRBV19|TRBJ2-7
CASSIRDGSYEQYF
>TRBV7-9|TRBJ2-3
CASSRTTGSTDTQYF
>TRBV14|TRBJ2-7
CASSQRAYEQYF
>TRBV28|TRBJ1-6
CASSSGDFWDRNNSPLHF
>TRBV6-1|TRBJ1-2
CASSERQTLGYTF
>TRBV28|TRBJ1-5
CASSETGGTDQPQHF
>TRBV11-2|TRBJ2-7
CASSLATLEQYF
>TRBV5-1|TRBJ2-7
CASSLGTGGIYEQYF
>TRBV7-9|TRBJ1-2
CASRERTGNYGYTF
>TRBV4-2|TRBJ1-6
CASSQDPPNRGSGSNSPLHF
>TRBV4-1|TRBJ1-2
CASSQDRGGWYGYTF
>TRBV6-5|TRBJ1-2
CASSYSGGYGYTF
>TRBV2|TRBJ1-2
CASRLRAGGEAQRGIYGYTF
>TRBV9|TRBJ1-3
CASSAGTGSGNTIYF
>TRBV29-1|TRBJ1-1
CSVAAAVEGTEAFF
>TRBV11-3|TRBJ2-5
CASSPVYGAETQYF
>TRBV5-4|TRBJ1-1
CASSLAGTDYTEAFF
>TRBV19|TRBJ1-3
CASSFSRLLQGGNTIYF
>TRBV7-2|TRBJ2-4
CASSLLGFIYF
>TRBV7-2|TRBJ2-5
CASSFVSPGETQYF
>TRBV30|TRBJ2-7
CAWSVETGGGIEYF
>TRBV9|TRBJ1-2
CASSVDPGANYGYTF
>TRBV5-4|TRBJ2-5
CASSFAREETQYF
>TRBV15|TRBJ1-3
CATSRGRFGGNTIYF
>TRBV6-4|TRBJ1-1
CASSAVPWGTEAFF
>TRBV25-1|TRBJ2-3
CASSADSPGATDTQYF
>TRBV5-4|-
CASSSRTGSSYEQYF
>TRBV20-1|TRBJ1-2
CITGGNGYTF
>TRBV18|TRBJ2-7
CASSPETAHGEQYF
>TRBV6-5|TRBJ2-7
CASSSDGASYEQYF
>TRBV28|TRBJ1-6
CASSLPPGGANSPLHF
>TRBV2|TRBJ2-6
CASSAATSLTF
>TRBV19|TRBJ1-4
CASRSNGRASTNEKLFF
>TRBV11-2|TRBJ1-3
CASSLEQAAETIYF
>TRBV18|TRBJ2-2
CASSPHGRVSNTGELFF
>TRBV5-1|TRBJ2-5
CASSLGTSGGQETQYF
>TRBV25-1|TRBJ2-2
CASSANRGNTGELFF
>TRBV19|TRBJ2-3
CASSTRGVTTDTQYF
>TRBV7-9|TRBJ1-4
CASRSTGANEKLFF
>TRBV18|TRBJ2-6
CASSRLGQGSGANVLTF
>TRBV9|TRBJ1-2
CASSGPNGYTF
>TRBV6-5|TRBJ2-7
CASSYSGRGNEQYF
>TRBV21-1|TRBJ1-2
CASSKRFRDGGYTF
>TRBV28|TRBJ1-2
CASSLGQEFYGYTF
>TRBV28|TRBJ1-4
CASSLSGGKNEKLFF
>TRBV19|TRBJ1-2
CASRMGGGYGYTF
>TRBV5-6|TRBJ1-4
CASSRRLWGTNEKLFF
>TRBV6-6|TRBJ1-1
CASSVDRVNTEAFF
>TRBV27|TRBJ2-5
CASSLRGQKTQYF
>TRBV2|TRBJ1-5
CASGTGAAVNKPQHF
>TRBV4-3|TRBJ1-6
CASSPQGGNSPLHF
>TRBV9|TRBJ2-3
CASSVEGTDTQYF
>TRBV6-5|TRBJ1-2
CASSYRPRENYGYTF
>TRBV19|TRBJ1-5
CASSPSGAQTRPQHF